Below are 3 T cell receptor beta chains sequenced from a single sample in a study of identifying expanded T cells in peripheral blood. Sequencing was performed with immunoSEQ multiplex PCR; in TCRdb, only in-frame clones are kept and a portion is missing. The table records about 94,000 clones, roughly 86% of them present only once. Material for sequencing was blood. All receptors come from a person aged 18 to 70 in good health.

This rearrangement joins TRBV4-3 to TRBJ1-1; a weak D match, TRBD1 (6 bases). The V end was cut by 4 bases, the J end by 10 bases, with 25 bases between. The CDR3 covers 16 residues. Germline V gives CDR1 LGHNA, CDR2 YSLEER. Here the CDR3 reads CASSRSEGGARVRAFF. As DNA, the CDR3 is TGCGCCAGCAGCCGCTCGGAAGGGGGGGCGCGGGTAAGAGCTTTCTTT.

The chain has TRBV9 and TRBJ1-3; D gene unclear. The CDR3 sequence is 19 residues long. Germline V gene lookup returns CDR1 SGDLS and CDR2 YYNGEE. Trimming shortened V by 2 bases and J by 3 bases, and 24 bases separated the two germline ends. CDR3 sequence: CASSVAPVSLGRSGNTIYF. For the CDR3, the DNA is TGTGCCAGCAGCGTCGCCCCGGTCTCGTTAGGGCGTAGTGGAAACACCATATATTTT.

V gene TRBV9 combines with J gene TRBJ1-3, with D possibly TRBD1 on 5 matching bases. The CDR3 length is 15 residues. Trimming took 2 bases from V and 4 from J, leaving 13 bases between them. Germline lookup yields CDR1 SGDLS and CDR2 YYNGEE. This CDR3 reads CASSVSGGKGNTIYF. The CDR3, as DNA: TGTGCCAGCAGCGTTTCGGGGGGAAAGGGAAACACCATATATTTT.